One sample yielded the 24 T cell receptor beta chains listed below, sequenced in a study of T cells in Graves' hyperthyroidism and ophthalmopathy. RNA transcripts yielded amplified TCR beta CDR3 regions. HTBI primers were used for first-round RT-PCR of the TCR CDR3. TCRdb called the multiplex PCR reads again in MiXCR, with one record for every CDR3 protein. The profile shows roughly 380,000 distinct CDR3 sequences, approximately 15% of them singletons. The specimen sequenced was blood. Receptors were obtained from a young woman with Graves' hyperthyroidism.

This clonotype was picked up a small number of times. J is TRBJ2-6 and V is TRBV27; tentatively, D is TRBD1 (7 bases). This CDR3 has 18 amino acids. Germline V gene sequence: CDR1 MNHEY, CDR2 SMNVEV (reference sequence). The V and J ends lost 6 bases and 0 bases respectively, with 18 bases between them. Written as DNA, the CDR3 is TGTGCCAGCAGCAGGGGGGACAGTACCTACTCTGGGGCCAACGTCCTGACTTTC. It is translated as CASSRGDSTYSGANVLTF.

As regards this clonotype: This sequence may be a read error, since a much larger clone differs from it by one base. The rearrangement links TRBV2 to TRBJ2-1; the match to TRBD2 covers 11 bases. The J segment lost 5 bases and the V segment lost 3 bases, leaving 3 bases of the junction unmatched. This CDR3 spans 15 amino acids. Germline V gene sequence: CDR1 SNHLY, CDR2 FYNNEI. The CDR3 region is CASSEPGLADNEQFF. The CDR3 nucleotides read TGTGCCAGCAGTGAGCCGGGACTAGCGGACAATGAGCAGTTCTTC. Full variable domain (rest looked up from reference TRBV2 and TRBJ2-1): EPEVTQTPSHQVTQMGQEVILRCVPISNHLYFYWYRQILGQKVEFLVSFYNNEISEKSEIFDDQFSVERPDGSNFTLKIRSTKLEDSAMYFCASSEPGLADNEQFFGPGTRLTVL.

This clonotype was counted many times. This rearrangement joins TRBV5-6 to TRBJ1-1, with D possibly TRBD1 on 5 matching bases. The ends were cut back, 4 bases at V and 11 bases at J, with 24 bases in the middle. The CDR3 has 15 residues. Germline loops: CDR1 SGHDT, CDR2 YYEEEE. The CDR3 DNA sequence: TGTGCCAGCAGCACTCGTGGACACCTGATACTTGGGGCTTTCTTT. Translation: CASSTRGHLILGAFF.

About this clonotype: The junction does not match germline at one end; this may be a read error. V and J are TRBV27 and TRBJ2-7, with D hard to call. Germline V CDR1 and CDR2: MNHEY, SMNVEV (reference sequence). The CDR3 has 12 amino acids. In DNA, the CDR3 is TGTGCCAGCAGTTATCCGAATGGCGAGCAGTGCTTC. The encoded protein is CASSYPNGEQCF.

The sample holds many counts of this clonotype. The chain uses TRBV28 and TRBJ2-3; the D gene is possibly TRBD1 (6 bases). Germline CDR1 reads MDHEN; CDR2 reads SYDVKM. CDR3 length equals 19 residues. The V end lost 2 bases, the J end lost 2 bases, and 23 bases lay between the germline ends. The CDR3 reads CASSLPPLDSAYFTDTQYF. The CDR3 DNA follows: TGTGCCAGCAGTTTACCTCCCTTGGACAGCGCTTATTTCACAGATACGCAGTATTTT.

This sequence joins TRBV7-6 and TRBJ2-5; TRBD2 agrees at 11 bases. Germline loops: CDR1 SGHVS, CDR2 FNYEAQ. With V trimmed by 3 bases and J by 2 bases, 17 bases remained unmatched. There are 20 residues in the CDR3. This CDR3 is CASSFPEDTLAGGTQETQYF. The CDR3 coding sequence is TGTGCCAGCAGCTTCCCGGAGGACACCCTAGCGGGAGGTACTCAAGAGACCCAGTACTTC.

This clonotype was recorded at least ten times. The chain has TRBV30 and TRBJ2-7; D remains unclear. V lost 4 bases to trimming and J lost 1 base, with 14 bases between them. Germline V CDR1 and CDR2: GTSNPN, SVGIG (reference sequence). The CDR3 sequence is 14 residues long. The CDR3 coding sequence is TGTGCCTGGAATTTTGGTACTGGATCCTACGAGCAGTACTTC. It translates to CAWNFGTGSYEQYF.

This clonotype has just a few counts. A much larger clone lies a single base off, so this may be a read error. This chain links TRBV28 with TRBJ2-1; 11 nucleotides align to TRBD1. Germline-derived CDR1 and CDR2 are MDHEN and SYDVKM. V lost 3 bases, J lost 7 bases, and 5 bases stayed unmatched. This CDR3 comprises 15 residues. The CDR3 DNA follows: TGTGCCAGCAGTTTCGGACAGGGGGCGCGTAATGAGCAGTTCTTC. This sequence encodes CASSFGQGARNEQFF.

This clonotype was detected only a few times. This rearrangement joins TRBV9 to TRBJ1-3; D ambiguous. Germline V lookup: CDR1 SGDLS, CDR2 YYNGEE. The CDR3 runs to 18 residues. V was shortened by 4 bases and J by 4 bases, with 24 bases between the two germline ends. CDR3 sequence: CASSSQTVGWAGGNTIYF. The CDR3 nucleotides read TGTGCCAGCAGCTCACAAACCGTTGGGTGGGCGGGCGGAAACACCATATATTTT.

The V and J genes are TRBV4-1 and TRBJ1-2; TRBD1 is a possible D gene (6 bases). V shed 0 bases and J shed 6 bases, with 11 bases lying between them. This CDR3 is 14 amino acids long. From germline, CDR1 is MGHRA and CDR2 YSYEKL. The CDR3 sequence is CASSQDGGADGYTF. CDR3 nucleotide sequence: TGCGCCAGCAGCCAAGACGGGGGGGCGGATGGCTACACCTTC.

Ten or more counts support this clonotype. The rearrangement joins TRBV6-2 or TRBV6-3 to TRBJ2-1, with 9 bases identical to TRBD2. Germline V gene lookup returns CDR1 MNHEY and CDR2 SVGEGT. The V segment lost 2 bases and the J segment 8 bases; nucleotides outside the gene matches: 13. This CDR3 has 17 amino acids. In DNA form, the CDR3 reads TGTGCCAGCAGTTACGCCCCTCGGGCGGGAGGGCCGTATGAGCAGTTCTTC. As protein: CASSYAPRAGGPYEQFF.

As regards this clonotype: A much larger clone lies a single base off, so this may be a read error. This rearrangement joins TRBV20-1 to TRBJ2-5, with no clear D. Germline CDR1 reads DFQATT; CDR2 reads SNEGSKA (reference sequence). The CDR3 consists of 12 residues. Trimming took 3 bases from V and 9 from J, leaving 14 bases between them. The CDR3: CSASVVGEAQYF. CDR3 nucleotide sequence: TGCAGTGCTAGCGTAGTTGGCGAGGCCCAGTACTTC.

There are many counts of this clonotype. The CDR3 nucleotides read TGTGCCAGCACCTCGACGGGAGGATATGAAAAACTGTTTTTT. This codes for CASTSTGGYEKLFF. The gene calls are TRBV5-6 and TRBJ1-4; D gene uncertain. The CDR3 spans 14 residues. Per germline, CDR1 SGHDT and CDR2 YYEEEE. V was trimmed by 6 bases and J by 6 bases, leaving 15 bases between them.

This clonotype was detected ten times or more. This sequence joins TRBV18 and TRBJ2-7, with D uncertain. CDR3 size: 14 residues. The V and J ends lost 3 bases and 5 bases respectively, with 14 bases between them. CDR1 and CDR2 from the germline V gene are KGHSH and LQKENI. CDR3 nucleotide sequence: TGTGCCAGCTCACCCGTGCAAGGAAGTAACGAGCAGTACTTC. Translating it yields CASSPVQGSNEQYF. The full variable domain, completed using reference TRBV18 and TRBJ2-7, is NAGVMQNPRHLVRRRGQEARLRCSPMKGHSHVYWYRQLPEEGLKFMVYLQKENIIDESGMPKERFSAEFPKEGPSILRIQQVVRGDSAAYFCASSPVQGSNEQYFGPGTRLTVT.

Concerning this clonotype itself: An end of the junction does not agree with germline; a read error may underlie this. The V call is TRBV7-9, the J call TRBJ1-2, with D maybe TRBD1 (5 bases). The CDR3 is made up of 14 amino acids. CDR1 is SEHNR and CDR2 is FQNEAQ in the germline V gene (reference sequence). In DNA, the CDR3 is TGTGCCAGCAGCCGAATCGGGACTAACTATGGCCACACCTTC. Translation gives CASSRIGTNYGHTF.

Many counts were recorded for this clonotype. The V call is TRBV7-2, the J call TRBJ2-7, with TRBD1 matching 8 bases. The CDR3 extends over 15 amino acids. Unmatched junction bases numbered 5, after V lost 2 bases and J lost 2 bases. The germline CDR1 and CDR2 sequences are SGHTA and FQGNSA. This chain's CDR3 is CASSLRRQGPYEQYF. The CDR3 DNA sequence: TGTGCCAGCAGCTTAAGGCGACAGGGGCCCTACGAGCAGTACTTC.

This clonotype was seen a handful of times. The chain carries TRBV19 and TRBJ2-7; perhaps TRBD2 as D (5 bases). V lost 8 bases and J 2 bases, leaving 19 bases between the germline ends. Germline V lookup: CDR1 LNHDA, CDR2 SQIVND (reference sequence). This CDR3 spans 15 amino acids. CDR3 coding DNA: TGTGCCAGTTCGGTGATGAGCGGAGCCACCTACGAGCAGTACTTC. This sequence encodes CASSVMSGATYEQYF.

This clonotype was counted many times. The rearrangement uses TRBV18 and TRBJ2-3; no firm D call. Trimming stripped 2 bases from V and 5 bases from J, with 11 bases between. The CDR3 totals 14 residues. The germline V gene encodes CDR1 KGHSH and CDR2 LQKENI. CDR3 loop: CASSPGGLIDTQYF. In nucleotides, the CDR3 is TGTGCCAGCTCACCAGGTGGTCTGATAGATACGCAGTATTTT.

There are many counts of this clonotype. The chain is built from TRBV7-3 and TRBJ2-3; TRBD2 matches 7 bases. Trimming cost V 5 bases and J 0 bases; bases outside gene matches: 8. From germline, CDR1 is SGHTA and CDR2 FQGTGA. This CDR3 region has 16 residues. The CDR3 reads CASSETSIISTDTQYF. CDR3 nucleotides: TGTGCCAGCAGCGAGACTAGCATAATAAGCACAGATACGCAGTATTTT.

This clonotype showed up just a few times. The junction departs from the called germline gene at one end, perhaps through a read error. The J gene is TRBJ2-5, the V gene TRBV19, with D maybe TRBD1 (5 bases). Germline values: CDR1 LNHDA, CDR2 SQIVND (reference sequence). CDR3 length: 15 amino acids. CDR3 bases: TGTGCCAGTAGTATTTATGGGGCAGACCAAGAGACACAGTACTTC. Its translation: CASSIYGADQETQYF.

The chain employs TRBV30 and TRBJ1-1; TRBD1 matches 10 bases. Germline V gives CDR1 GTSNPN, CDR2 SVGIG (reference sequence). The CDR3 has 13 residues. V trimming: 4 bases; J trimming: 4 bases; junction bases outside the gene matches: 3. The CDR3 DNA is TGTGCCTGGACGGGACAGGGGTTCACTGAAGCTTTCTTT. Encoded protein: CAWTGQGFTEAFF.

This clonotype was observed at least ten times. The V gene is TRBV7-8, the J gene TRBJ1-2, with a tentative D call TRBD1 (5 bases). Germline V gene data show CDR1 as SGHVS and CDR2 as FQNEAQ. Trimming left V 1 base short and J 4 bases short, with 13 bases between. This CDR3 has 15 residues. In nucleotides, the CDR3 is TGTGCCAGCAGCTTAGGGCAGGGAGAGTTCTATGGCTACACCTTC. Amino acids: CASSLGQGEFYGYTF.

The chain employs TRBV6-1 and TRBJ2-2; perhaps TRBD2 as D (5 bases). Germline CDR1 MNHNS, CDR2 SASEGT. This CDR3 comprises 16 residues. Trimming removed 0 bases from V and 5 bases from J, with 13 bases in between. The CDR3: CASSEAGERRTGELFF. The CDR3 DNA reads TGTGCCAGCAGTGAAGCGGGAGAAAGAAGGACCGGGGAGCTGTTTTTT.

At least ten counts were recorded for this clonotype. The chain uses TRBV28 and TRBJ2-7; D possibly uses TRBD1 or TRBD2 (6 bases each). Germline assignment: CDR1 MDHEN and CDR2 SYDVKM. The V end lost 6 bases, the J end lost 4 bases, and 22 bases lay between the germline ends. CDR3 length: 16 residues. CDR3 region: CASSLGGGGGGYEQYF. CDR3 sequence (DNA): TGTGCCAGCAGCCTAGGGGGAGGCGGAGGGGGTTACGAGCAGTACTTC.